The 23 T cell receptor beta chains in this list originate from one sample, sequenced in a study of cytomegalovirus exposure and HLA in healthy donors. A multiplex PCR was run with 60 Vbeta primers and 13 Jbeta primers. Some clones are missing from TCRdb's copy, which holds only in-frame ones; the method was immunoSEQ multiplex PCR. This sample has 100,000 to 150,000 clones; around 80% occur once, and the top ten carry around 5%. The sample consisted of PBMCs. The receptors were sampled from a man aged 30 to 45 in good health and CMV-seronegative.

The chain couples TRBV28 to TRBJ2-5; TRBD1 aligns across 9 bases. The CDR3 has 15 amino acids. Germline V lookup: CDR1 MDHEN, CDR2 SYDVKM. Trimming took 2 bases from V and 5 from J; bases not matched to a gene: 6. CDR3 nucleotides: TGTGCCAGCAGTTTACGTCCCGGGACAGGGGAGACCCAGTACTTC. It codes for CASSLRPGTGETQYF.

This clone appeared a single time. The chain employs TRBV15 and TRBJ1-1; D is ambiguous. Trimming removed 1 base from V and 1 base from J, with 7 bases in between. The germline gives CDR1 LNHNV, CDR2 YYDKDF (reference sequence). The CDR3 is 14 residues long. The CDR3, as DNA: TGTGCCACCAGCAGAGGTGAGAGGAACACTGAAGCTTTCTTT. This translates into CATSRGERNTEAFF. The entire variable domain, with the rest obtained from reference TRBV15 and TRBJ1-1, is as follows: DAMVIQNPRYQVTQFGKPVTLSCSQTLNHNVMYWYQQKSSQAPKLLFHYYDKDFNNEADTPDNFQSRRPNTSFCFLDIRSPGLGDTAMYLCATSRGERNTEAFFGQGTRLTVV.

CDR3: CASSQGKEPQHF. The CDR3 DNA reads as TGTGCCAGCTCACAGGGGAAAGAGCCCCAGCATTTT. This rearrangement joins TRBV18 to TRBJ1-5; D may be TRBD1 (5 bases). This CDR3 is built from 12 residues. Germline lookup yields CDR1 KGHSH and CDR2 LQKENI. V was shortened by 4 bases and J by 8 bases, with 9 bases between the two germline ends.

This chain joins TRBV4-1 and TRBJ2-2, with a weak D call TRBD1 (5 bases). Germline lookup yields CDR1 MGHRA and CDR2 YSYEKL. V was pared by 0 bases and J by 4 bases, with 15 bases between. This CDR3 has 17 residues. This chain's CDR3 is CASSQDRVGVGTGELFF. The CDR3, as DNA: TGCGCCAGCAGCCAAGACAGGGTAGGGGTGGGCACCGGGGAGCTGTTTTTT.

This CDR3 reads CASSPGRGSTDTQYF. The CDR3 DNA reads TGCGCCAGCAGCCCAGGGCGGGGCAGCACAGATACGCAGTATTTT. This chain links TRBV4-1 with TRBJ2-3, with D tentatively TRBD2 (6 bases). Deletions cut 4 bases from V and 0 bases from J, with 11 bases between. CDR1 and CDR2 (germline): MGHRA, YSYEKL. This CDR3 has 15 residues.

A few counts support this clone. This chain uses TRBV2 with TRBJ2-3; 9 bases agree with TRBD2. The CDR3 extends over 17 amino acids. V gave up 5 bases and J gave up 2 bases; unmatched junction bases: 11. Per the germline V gene, CDR1 is SNHLY and CDR2 is FYNNEI. The CDR3 nucleotides are TGTGCCAGCAGTTATAGTAGCGGGGGTGACTCCACAGATACGCAGTATTTT. Translating gives CASSYSSGGDSTDTQYF.

The chain recombines TRBV7-9 with TRBJ2-2; D is unresolved. Trimming removed 5 bases from V and 7 bases from J, with 11 bases in between. The CDR3 covers 13 residues. Germline CDR1 is SEHNR and CDR2 is FQNEAQ (reference sequence). The CDR3 DNA reads as TGTGCCAGCAGCGTGCCCAGGATCGGGGAGCTGTTTTTT. Protein product: CASSVPRIGELFF.

The rearrangement links TRBV4-1 to TRBJ2-7, with a tentative D call TRBD1 (6 bases). Trimming cost V 4 bases and J 3 bases, with 16 bases left between them. The CDR3 contains 15 residues. The germline V gene has CDR1 MGHRA and CDR2 YSYEKL. This CDR3 is CASSPRGRGNYEQYF. The CDR3 nucleotides read TGCGCCAGCAGCCCCCGGGGTAGGGGGAACTACGAGCAGTACTTC.

The DNA for the CDR3 is TGTGCCAGCAGTTTAGGACAGGGTAGTCAGCCCCAGCATTTT. Residues: CASSLGQGSQPQHF. The genes are TRBV27 and TRBJ1-5; 8 nucleotides agree with TRBD1. Per germline, CDR1 MNHEY and CDR2 SMNVEV (reference sequence). The CDR3 covers 14 residues. The J segment lost 6 bases and the V segment lost 2 bases, leaving 3 bases of the junction unmatched.

The J gene is TRBJ2-3, the V gene TRBV7-2, with 15 nucleotides matching TRBD2. CDR1 is SGHTA, CDR2 FQGNSA, per germline. The CDR3 sequence is 17 residues long. With 11 bases clipped from V and 1 base from J, the junction kept 10 bases outside the gene matches. CDR3 region: CAGEGTSGGQGTDTQYF. The DNA of the CDR3 is TGTGCCGGGGAGGGGACTAGCGGGGGGCAGGGCACAGATACGCAGTATTTT.

The chain recombines TRBV28 with TRBJ1-1, with D unclear. Between the trimmed V and J ends, which lost 6 bases and 2 bases, there was a span of 13 bases. This CDR3 comprises 14 residues. Per germline, CDR1 MDHEN and CDR2 SYDVKM. CDR3 DNA: TGTGCCAGCAGCCACGGGGAAAGAAACACTGAAGCTTTCTTT. Its translation is CASSHGERNTEAFF. The complete variable domain, with remaining parts taken from reference TRBV28 and TRBJ1-1, reads DVKVTQSSRYLVKRTGEKVFLECVQDMDHENMFWYRQDPGLGLRLIYFSYDVKMKEKGDIPEGYSVSREKKERFSLILESASTNQTSMYLCASSHGERNTEAFFGQGTRLTVV.

The chain uses TRBV19 and TRBJ2-5; TRBD2 agrees at 8 bases. Germline CDR1 is LNHDA and CDR2 is SQIVND (reference sequence). J gave up 4 bases and V 2 bases, and 9 bases lay outside the gene matches. The CDR3 covers 16 residues. The CDR3 DNA is TGTGCCAGTAGTATATATCTTCGGCTAGCGGGAGAGACCCAGTACTTC. Translating gives CASSIYLRLAGETQYF.

The chain joins TRBV7-9 to TRBJ1-1; D is undetermined. V lost 2 bases and J 1 base, leaving 8 bases between the germline ends. Germline V gene sequence: CDR1 SEHNR, CDR2 FQNEAQ (reference sequence). CDR3 length equals 14 residues. CDR3 nucleotide sequence: TGTGCCAGCAGCTTACGTCCCAGGAACACTGAAGCTTTCTTT. It is translated as CASSLRPRNTEAFF. Using reference TRBV7-9 and TRBJ1-1 for the parts outside the CDR3, the full variable domain is DTGVSQNPRHKITKRGQNVTFRCDPISEHNRLYWYRQTLGQGPEFLTYFQNEAQLEKSRLLSDRFSAERPKGSFSTLEIQRTEQGDSAMYLCASSLRPRNTEAFFGQGTRLTVV.

This chain uses TRBV2 with TRBJ1-5; D is unclear. Germline CDR1 reads SNHLY; CDR2 reads FYNNEI. The CDR3 length is 14 residues. V was trimmed by 5 bases and J by 0 bases, leaving 8 bases between them. CDR3 coding DNA: TGTGCCAGCAGTATAGAATATAGCAATCAGCCCCAGCATTTT. This codes for CASSIEYSNQPQHF.

The chain carries TRBV6-1 and TRBJ2-3; D gene unclear. Looked up from germline, CDR1 is MNHNS and CDR2 is SASEGT. Between the trimmed V and J ends, which lost 4 bases and 3 bases, there was a span of 8 bases. This CDR3 region has 13 residues. CDR3 sequence reads: CASSGLETDTQYF. The DNA for the CDR3 is TGTGCCAGCAGTGGACTTGAAACAGATACGCAGTATTTT.

The chain couples TRBV27 to TRBJ2-3, with TRBD2 identical over 13 bases. Germline V gene sequence: CDR1 MNHEY, CDR2 SMNVEV (reference sequence). The CDR3 has 16 residues. The ends lost 0 bases at V and 4 bases at J; junction bases unmatched: 1. This CDR3 reads CASSLSGTSGADTQYF. In DNA, the CDR3 is TGTGCCAGCAGTTTATCCGGGACTAGCGGGGCAGATACGCAGTATTTT.

The chain carries TRBV7-9 and TRBJ2-5; D call uncertain. CDR1 and CDR2 from the germline V gene are SEHNR and FQNEAQ (reference sequence). Between the trimmed V and J ends, which lost 2 bases and 5 bases, there was a span of 6 bases. The CDR3 runs 12 residues. The CDR3 sequence: CASSLRRETQYF. In nucleotides, the CDR3 is TGTGCCAGCAGCTTACGTCGGGAGACCCAGTACTTC.

The chain is built from TRBV5-6 and TRBJ2-1; possible D gene TRBD2, 6 bases. This CDR3 is built from 14 residues. Per germline, CDR1 SGHDT and CDR2 YYEEEE. The germline V and J ends were trimmed by 2 bases and 2 bases, with 8 bases remaining between them. The CDR3 DNA is TGTGCCAGCAGCTTCTGGACTACCTACAATGAGCAGTTCTTC. It translates to CASSFWTTYNEQFF.

The chain combines TRBV19 with TRBJ2-7, with D tentatively TRBD1 (5 bases). Trimming stripped 5 bases from V and 0 bases from J, with 20 bases between. The CDR3 is 17 amino acids. The V gene's germline CDR1 is LNHDA and CDR2 SQIVND (reference sequence). CDR3 protein: CASSLHGGAESSYEQYF. CDR3 sequence (DNA): TGTGCCAGTAGTCTCCACGGTGGGGCCGAGAGCTCCTACGAGCAGTACTTC.

The V and J genes are TRBV18 and TRBJ1-1; D ambiguous. The length of the CDR3 is 14 residues. V dropped 2 bases and J dropped 4 bases, with 11 bases sitting between them. From germline, CDR1 is KGHSH and CDR2 LQKENI. This CDR3 is CASSPGWEITEAFF. CDR3 in DNA: TGTGCCAGCTCACCAGGTTGGGAGATCACTGAAGCTTTCTTT.

The chain recombines TRBV2 with TRBJ1-1; D gene uncertain. V shed 6 bases and J shed 2 bases, with 7 bases lying between them. CDR1 and CDR2 (germline): SNHLY, FYNNEI. This CDR3 has 12 residues. CDR3: CASRDFNTEAFF. The CDR3 nucleotides are TGTGCCAGCAGAGACTTTAACACTGAAGCTTTCTTT.

The rearrangement uses TRBV4-3 and TRBJ1-1, with no clear D. The CDR3 covers 13 residues. Trimming cost V 1 base and J 3 bases, with 6 bases left between them. Germline-derived CDR1 and CDR2 are LGHNA and YSLEER. CDR3 DNA sequence: TGCGCCAGCAGCCAAGTCCGGGACACTGAAGCTTTCTTT. It specifies CASSQVRDTEAFF.

The CDR3 sequence is CASSQDGAGVADTQYF. The CDR3 coding sequence is TGCGCCAGCAGCCAAGATGGGGCAGGGGTCGCAGATACGCAGTATTTT. This chain links TRBV4-3 with TRBJ2-3; a possible D gene is TRBD1 (6 bases). CDR3 length: 16 amino acids. Trimming took 0 bases from V and 4 from J, leaving 14 bases between them. Per the germline V gene, CDR1 is LGHNA and CDR2 is YSLEER.